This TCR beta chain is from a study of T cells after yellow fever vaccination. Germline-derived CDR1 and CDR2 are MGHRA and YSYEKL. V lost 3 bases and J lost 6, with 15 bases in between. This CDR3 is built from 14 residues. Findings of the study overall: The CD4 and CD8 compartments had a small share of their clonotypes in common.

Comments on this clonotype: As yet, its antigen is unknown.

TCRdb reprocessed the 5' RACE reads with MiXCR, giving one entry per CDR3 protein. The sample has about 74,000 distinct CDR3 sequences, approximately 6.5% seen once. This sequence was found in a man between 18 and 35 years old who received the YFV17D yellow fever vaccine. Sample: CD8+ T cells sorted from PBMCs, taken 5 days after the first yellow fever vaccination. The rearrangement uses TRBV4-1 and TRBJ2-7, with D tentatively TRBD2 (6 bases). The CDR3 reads CASSHQNGSVEQYV. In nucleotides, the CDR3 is TGCGCCAGCAGCCACCAAAACGGGAGCGTCGAGCAGTACGTC.